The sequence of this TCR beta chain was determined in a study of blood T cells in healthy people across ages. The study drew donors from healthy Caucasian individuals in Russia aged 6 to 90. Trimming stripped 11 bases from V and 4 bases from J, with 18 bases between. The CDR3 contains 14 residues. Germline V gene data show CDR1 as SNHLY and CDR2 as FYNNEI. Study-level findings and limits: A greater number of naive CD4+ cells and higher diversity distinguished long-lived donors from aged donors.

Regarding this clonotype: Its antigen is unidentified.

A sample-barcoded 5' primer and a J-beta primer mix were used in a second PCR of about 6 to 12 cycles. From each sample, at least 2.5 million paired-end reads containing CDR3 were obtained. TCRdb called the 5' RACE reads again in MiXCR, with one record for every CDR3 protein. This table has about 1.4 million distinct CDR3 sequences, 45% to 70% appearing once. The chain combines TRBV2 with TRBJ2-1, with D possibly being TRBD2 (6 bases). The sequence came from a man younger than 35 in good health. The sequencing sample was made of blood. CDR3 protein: CASKPGLTYNEQFF. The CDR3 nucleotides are TGTGCCTCTAAACCGGGACTTACATACAATGAGCAGTTCTTC.